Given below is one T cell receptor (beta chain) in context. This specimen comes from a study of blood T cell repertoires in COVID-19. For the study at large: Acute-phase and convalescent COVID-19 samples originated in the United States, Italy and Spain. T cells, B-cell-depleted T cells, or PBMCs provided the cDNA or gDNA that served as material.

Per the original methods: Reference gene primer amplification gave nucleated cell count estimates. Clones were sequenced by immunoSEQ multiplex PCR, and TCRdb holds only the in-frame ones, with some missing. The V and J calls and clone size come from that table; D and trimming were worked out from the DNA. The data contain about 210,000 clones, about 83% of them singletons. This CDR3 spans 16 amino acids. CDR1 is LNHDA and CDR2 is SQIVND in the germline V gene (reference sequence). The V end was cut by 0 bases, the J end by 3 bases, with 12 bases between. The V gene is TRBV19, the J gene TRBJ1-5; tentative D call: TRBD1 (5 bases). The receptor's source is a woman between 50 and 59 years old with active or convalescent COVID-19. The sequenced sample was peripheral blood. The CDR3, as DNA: TGTGCCAGTAGTATAGATGGGACGGGACTCAATCAGCCCCAGCATTTT. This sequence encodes CASSIDGTGLNQPQHF.